The 2 T cell receptor beta chains below were found in one sample sequenced in a study of technical replicates of blood from a few donors. TCRdb's table, derived via immunoSEQ multiplex PCR, lists solely in-frame clones and lacks some. The sample includes about 83,000 clones, roughly 94% of them seen just once. The sample taken for sequencing was T cells isolated from PBMCs. Receptors originate from a human donor in good health.

The chain joins TRBV15 to TRBJ2-1; 12 bases map to TRBD1. Germline CDR1 is LNHNV and CDR2 is YYDKDF (reference sequence). The CDR3 has 16 amino acids. V was pared by 4 bases and J by 6 bases, with 7 bases of the junction left unmatched. CDR3 sequence: CATSTPGTGGFNEQFF. CDR3 DNA: TGTGCCACCAGCACCCCTGGGACAGGGGGCTTCAATGAGCAGTTCTTC. The whole variable domain, remainder taken from reference TRBV15 and TRBJ2-1, is DAMVIQNPRYQVTQFGKPVTLSCSQTLNHNVMYWYQQKSSQAPKLLFHYYDKDFNNEADTPDNFQSRRPNTSFCFLDIRSPGLGDTAMYLCATSTPGTGGFNEQFFGPGTRLTVL.

The chain combines TRBV2 with TRBJ2-5, with 12 bases fitting TRBD2. The junction had 6 bases not matched to a gene; V was cut back by 6 bases and J by 7 bases. This CDR3 has 14 residues. CDR1 is SNHLY, CDR2 FYNNEI, per germline. CDR3 protein: CASRSLAGGLTQYF. CDR3 nucleotide sequence: TGTGCCAGCAGATCACTAGCGGGGGGACTGACCCAGTACTTC.